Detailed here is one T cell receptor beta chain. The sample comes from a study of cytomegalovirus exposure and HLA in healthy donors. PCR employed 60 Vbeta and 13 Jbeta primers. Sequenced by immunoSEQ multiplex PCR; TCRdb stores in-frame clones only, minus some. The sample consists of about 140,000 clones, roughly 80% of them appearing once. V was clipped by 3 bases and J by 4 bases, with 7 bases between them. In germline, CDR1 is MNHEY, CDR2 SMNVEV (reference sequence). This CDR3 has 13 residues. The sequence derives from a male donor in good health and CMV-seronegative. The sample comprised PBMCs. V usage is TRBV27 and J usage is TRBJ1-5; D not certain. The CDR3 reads CASSLGRNQPQHF. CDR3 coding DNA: TGTGCCAGCAGTTTGGGGAGAAATCAGCCCCAGCATTTT.